The sequence of this T cell receptor (beta chain) was determined in a study of CD8 T cells in Susac syndrome. Regarding the study as a whole: As the study acknowledged, the number of individuals in its TCR sequencing and HLA analysis was relatively small.

In the case of this clonotype: Its antigen is currently unknown.

TCR beta was sequenced from blood CD8+ and CD4+ T cells. Negative magnetic isolation gave CD8+ and CD4+ cells; FACS enriched CD8+ TEMRA. RNA was extracted with the RNeasy kit, and a quantity of roughly 0.45 to 1 ug was reverse transcribed using random hexamers. Coverage of TCR beta CDR3 amplification by immunoSEQ multiplex PCR extended to 54 Vbeta and 13 Jbeta. Each CDR3 protein is one row after TCRdb ran MiXCR on the immunoSEQ multiplex PCR reads. The sample holds some 180,000 distinct CDR3 sequences; over 85% are singletons and the top ten take 0.1%. The CDR3 runs 15 residues. The V gene lost 1 base and the J gene lost 5 bases, with 16 bases spanning the gap. From germline, CDR1 is DFQATT and CDR2 SNEGSKA (reference sequence).

The chain recombines TRBV20-1 with TRBJ2-3; D might be TRBD2 (6 bases). Sequenced: CD4+ T cells from PBMCs. This clonotype was obtained from a human donor in good health. The CDR3 protein is CSARAASVVGDTQYF. For the CDR3, the DNA is TGCAGTGCTAGAGCGGCTAGCGTAGTAGGAGATACGCAGTATTTT.